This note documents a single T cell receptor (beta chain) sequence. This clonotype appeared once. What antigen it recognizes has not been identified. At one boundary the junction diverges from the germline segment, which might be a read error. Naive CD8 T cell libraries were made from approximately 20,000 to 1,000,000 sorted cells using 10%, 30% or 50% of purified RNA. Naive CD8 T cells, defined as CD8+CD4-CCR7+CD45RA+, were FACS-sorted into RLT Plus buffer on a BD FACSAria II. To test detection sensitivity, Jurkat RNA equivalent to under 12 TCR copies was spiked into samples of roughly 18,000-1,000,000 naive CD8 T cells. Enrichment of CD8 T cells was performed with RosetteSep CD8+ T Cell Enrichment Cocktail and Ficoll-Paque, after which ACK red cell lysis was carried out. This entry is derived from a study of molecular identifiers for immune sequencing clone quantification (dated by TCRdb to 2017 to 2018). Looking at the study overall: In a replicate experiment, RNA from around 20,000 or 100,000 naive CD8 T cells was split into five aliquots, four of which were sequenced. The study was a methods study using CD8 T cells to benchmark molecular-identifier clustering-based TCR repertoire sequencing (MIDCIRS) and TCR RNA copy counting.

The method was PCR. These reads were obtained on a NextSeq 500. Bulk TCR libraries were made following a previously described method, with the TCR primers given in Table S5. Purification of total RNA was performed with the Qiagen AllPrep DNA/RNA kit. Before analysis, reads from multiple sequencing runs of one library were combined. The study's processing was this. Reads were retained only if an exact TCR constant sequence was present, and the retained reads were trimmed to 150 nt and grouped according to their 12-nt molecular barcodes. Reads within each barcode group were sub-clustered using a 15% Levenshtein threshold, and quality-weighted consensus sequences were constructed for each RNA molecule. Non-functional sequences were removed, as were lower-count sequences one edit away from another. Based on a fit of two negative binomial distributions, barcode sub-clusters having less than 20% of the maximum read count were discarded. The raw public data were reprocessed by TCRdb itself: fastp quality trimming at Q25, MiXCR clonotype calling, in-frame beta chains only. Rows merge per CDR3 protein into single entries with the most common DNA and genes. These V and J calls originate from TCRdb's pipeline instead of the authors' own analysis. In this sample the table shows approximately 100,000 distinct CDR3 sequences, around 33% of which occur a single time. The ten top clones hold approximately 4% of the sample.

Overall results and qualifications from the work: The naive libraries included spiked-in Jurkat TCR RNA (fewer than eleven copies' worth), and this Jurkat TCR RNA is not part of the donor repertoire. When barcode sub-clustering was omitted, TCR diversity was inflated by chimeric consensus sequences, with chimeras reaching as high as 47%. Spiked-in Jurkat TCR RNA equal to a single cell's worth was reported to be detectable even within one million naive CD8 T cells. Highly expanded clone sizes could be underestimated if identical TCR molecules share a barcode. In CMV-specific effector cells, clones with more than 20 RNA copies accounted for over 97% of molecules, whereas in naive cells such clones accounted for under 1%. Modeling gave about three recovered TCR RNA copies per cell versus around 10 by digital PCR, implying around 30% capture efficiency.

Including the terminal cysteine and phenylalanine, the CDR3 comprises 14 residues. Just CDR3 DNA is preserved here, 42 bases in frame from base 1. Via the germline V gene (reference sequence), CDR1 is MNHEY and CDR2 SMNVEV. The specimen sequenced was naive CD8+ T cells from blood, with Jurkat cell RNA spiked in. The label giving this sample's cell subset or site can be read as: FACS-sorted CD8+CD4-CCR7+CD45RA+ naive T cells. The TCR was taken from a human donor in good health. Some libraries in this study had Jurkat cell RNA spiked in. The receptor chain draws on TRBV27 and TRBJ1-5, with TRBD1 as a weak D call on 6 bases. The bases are TGTGCCAGCAGTTTAGTCCAGGGGTCTCAGCTCCAGCATTTT. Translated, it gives CASSLVQGSQLQHF.